This entry concerns a single T cell receptor beta chain. Its antigen has not been determined. Within one base of it there is no much larger clone, and no base qualities were kept. CDR1 and CDR2, looked up from the germline V gene (reference sequence), are GTSNPN and SVGIG. Reading from cysteine to phenylalanine, the CDR3 counts 15 amino acids. Only CDR3 DNA remains: 45 bases, in frame from the first base. The junction carries 15 bases between V and J, which are trimmed by 1 base and 3 bases respectively. Separate from the approximately 670-subject first cohort, the validation cohort of about 110 subjects was the group to which the donors belonged. Library preparation employed the immunoSEQ multiplex PCR assay. In the original analysis: To diagnose cytomegalovirus status from the catalog of TCR beta chain sequences, a statistical classification framework was built. Drawn from immuneACCESS, this table holds only the in-frame rearrangements with V and J called that TCRdb kept. Clones are partly lost; checked studies trace under half to an unresolved V gene and leave the rest unexplained. The V and J calls and clone size are taken from that table; D and trimming were inferred from the DNA. The sample table records some 59,000 clones; roughly nine tenths of these occur just once. The top ten clonotypes cover 7.5% to 10% of the sample.

This sample is part of a study of cytomegalovirus exposure and HLA in healthy donors (dated by TCRdb to 2015 to 2018). Regarding the research as a whole: The 650 to 800 repertoires of the first cohort and the 120 validation repertoires were produced on the same platform, according to a later analysis. The study was designed to test whether signatures of past pathogen exposure could be identified by cataloging public T cell receptors. Besides the first cohort of 666 subjects, a separate validation cohort made up of 120 different subjects was used. The study combined high-throughput TCR immunosequencing, statistical association of individual TCRs with disease status, and machine learning to predict cytomegalovirus infection status.

Summary of the overall study and its limitations: In vitro tests confirmed that a few of the cytomegalovirus-associated TCR beta chains recognize cytomegalovirus antigens. Most TCR sequences were observed very rarely across donors, whereas some public TCRs were present in many individuals. The validation cohort had no HLA typing available for a later analysis, so co-occurrence within that cohort was assessed over all 130 or so repertoires. The classifier was reported to diagnose cytomegalovirus status with high specificity and sensitivity in both the original and validation cohorts. It was suggested by the authors that the approach could potentially be generalized to other disease states and immunological phenotypes. In a later analysis, TCRs clustered in the first cohort were found to also tend to co-occur in the approximately 120 validation repertoires, with 94% of cluster scores above 0. The study listed 164 TCR beta chains as associated with cytomegalovirus.

The TCR originated in a woman under 30 in good health and CMV-seropositive. The rearranged chain carries TRBV30 and TRBJ1-2, with a tentative D gene TRBD1 over 5 matching bases. Material: PBMCs. The nucleotides read TGTGCCTGGAGTGGAGTAGCAGGGAACGACTATGGCTACACCTTC. The encoded protein is CAWSGVAGNDYGYTF.